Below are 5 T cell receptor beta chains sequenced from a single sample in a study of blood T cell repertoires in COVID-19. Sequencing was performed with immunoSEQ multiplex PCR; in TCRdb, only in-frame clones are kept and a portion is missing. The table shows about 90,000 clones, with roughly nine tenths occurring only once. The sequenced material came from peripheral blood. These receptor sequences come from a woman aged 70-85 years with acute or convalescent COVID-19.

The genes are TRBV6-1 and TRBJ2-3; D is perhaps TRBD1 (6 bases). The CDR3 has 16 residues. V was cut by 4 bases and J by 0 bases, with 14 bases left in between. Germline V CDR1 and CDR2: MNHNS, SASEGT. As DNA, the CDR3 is TGTGCCAGCAGTGGGGGGACACTCCCTAGCACAGATACGCAGTATTTT. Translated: CASSGGTLPSTDTQYF.

The CDR3 bases are TGTGCCAGCAGGTACAGGGGAGGGGAGCAGTACTTC. It translates to CASRYRGGEQYF. The chain uses TRBV6-5 and TRBJ2-7, with D perhaps matching TRBD1 or TRBD2 (7 bases each). Germline V gene data show CDR1 as MNHEY and CDR2 as SVGAGI. This CDR3 is built from 12 residues. Trimming removed 6 bases from V and 7 bases from J, with 13 bases in between.

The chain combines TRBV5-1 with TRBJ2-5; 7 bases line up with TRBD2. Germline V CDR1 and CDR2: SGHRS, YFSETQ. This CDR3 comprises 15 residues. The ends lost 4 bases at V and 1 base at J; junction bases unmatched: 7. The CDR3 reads CASSPLLAFQETQYF. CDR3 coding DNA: TGCGCCAGCAGCCCCCTACTAGCGTTCCAAGAGACCCAGTACTTC. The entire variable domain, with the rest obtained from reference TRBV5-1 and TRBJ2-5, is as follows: KAGVTQTPRYLIKTRGQQVTLSCSPISGHRSVSWYQQTPGQGLQFLFEYFSETQRNKGNFPGRFSGRQFSNSRSEMNVSTLELGDSALYLCASSPLLAFQETQYFGPGTRLLVL.

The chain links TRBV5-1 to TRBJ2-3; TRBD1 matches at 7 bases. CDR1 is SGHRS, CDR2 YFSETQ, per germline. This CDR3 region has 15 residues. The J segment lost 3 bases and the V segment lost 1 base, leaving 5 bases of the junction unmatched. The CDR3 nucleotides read TGCGCCAGCAGCTTGTCGGGACAGAGAACAGATACGCAGTATTTT. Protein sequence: CASSLSGQRTDTQYF.

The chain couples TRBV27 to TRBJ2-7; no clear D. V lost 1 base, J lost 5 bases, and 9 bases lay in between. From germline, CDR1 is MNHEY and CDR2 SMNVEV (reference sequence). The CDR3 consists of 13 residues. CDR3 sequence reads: CASSLLAGNEQYF. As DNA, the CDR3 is TGTGCCAGCAGTTTATTAGCCGGCAACGAGCAGTACTTC.